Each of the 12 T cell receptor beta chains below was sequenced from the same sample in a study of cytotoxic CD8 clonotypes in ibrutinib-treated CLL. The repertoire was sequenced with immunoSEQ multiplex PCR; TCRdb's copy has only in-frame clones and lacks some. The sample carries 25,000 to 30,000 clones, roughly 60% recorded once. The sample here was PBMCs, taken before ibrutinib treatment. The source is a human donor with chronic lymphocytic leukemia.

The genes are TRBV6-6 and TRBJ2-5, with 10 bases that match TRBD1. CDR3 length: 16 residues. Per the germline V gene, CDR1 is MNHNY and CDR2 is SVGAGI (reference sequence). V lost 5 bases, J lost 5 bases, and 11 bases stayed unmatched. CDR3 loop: CASSPLGTGEGETQYF. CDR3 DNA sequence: TGTGCCAGCAGTCCCCTGGGGACAGGGGAGGGGGAGACCCAGTACTTC.

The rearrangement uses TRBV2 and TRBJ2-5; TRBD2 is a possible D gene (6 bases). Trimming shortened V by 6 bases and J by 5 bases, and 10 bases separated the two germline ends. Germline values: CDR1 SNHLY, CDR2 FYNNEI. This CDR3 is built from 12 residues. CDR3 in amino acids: CASSVGRETQYF. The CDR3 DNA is TGTGCCAGCAGCGTGGGGAGGGAGACCCAGTACTTC.

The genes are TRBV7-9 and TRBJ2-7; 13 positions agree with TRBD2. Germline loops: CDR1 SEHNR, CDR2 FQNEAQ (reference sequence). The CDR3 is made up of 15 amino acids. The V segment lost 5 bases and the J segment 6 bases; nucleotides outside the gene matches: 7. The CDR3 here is CASSLGLAGVSEQYF. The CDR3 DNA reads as TGTGCCAGCAGCCTCGGACTAGCGGGAGTAAGCGAGCAGTACTTC.

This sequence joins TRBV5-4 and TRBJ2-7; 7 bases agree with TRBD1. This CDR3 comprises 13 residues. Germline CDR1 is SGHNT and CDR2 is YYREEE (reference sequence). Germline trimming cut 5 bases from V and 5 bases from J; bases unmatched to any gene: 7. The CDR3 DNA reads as TGTGCCAGCAGGCCCCAAGGGGGCGACGAGCAGTACTTC. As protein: CASRPQGGDEQYF.

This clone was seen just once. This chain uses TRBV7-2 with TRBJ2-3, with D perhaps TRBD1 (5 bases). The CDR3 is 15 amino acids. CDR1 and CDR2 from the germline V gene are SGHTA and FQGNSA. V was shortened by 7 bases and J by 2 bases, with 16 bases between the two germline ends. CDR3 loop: CASNRYARITDTQYF. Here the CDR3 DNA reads TGTGCCAGCAACAGGTACGCGCGGATCACAGATACGCAGTATTTT.

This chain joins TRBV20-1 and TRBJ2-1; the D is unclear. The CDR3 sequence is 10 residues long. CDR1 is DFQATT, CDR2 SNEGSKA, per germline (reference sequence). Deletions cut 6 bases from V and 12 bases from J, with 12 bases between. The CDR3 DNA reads TGCAGTGCCACCCGGGCGGCGCAGTTCTTC. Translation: CSATRAAQFF.

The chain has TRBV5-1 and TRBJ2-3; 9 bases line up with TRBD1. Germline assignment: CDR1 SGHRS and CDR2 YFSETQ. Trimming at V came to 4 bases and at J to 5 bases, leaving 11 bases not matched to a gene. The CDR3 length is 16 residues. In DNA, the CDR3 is TGCGCCAGCAGCGAGGGACAGGGCAGCGTAGGAGATACGCAGTATTTT. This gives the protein CASSEGQGSVGDTQYF.

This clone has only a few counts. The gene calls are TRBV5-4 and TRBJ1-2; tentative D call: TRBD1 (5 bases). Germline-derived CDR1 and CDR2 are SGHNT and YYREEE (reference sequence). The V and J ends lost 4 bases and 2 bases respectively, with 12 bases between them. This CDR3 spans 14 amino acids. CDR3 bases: TGTGCCAGCAGCCCTGAAAACAGGAACTATGGCTACACCTTC. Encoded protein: CASSPENRNYGYTF.

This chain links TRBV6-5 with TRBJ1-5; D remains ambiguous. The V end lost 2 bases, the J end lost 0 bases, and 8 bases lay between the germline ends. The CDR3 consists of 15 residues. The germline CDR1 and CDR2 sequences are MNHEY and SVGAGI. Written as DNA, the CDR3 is TGTGCCAGCAGTTACACCGGGAATAGCAATCAGCCCCAGCATTTT. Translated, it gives CASSYTGNSNQPQHF.

The CDR3 DNA follows: TGCGCCAGCAGTGAAACTAGCGGGGAAATCAATGAGCAGTTCTTC. Its protein product is CASSETSGEINEQFF. This rearrangement joins TRBV10-1 to TRBJ2-1; TRBD2 matches at 10 bases. From germline, CDR1 is WNHNN and CDR2 SYGVQD (reference sequence). This CDR3 comprises 15 residues. V was pared by 3 bases and J by 6 bases, with 5 bases of the junction left unmatched.

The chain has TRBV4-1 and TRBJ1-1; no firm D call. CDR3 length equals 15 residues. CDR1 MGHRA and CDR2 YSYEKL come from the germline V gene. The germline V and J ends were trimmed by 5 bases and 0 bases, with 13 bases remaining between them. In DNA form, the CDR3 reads TGCGCCAGCAGCTCCCGCAGACCTCTGAACACTGAAGCTTTCTTT. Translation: CASSSRRPLNTEAFF.

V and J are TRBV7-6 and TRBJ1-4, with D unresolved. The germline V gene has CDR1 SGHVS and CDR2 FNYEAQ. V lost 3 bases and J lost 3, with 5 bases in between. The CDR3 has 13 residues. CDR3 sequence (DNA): TGTGCCAGCAGCTTGGGGTCTAATGAAAAACTGTTTTTT. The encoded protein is CASSLGSNEKLFF.